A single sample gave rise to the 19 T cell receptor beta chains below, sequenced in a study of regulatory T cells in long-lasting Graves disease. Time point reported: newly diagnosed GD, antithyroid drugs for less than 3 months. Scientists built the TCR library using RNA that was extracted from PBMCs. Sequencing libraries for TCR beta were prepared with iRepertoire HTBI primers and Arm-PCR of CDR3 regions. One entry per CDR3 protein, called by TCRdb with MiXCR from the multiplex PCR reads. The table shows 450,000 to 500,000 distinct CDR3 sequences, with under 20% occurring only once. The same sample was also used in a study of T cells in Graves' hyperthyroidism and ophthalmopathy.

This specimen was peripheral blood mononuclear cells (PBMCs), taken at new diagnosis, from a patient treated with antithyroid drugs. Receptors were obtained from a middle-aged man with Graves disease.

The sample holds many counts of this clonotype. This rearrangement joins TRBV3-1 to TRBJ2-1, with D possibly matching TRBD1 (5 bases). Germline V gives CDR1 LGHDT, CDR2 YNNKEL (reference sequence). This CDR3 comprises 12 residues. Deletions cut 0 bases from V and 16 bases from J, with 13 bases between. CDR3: CASSQDRERYFF. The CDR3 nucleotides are TGTGCCAGCAGCCAAGACAGGGAACGTTACTTCTTC.

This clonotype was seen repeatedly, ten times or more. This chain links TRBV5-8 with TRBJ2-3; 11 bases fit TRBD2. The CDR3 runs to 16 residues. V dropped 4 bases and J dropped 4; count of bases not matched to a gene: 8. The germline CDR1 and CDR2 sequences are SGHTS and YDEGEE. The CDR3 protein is CASSRRTSGSPDTQYF. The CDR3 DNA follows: TGTGCCAGCAGCCGCCGGACTAGCGGGTCCCCAGATACGCAGTATTTT.

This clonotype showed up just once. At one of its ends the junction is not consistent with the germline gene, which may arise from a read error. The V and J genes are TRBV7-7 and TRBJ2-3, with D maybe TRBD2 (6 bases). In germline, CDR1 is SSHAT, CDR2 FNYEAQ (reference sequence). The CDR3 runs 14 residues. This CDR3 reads CASSLEGRGRKKYF. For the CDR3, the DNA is TGTGCTAGCAGCTTAGAGGGTCGGGGGAGGAAGAAGTATTTT.

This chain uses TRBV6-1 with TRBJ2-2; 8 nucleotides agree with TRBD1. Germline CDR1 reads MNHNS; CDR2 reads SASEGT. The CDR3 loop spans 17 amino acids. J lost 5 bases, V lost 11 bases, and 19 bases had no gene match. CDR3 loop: CACGTGIPIGGTGELFF. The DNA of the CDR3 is TGTGCCTGCGGGACAGGCATCCCCATCGGGGGAACCGGGGAGCTGTTTTTT.

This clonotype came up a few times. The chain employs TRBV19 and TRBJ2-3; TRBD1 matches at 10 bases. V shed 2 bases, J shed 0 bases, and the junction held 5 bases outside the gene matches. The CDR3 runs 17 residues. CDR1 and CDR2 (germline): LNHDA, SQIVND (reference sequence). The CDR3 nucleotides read TGTGCCAGTAGTATATCAGGGACAGGGGCTAGCACAGATACGCAGTATTTT. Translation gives CASSISGTGASTDTQYF. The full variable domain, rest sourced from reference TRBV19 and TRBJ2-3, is DGGITQSPKYLFRKEGQNVTLSCEQNLNHDAMYWYRQDPGQGLRLIYYSQIVNDFQKGDIAEGYSVSREKKESFPLTVTSAQKNPTAFYLCASSISGTGASTDTQYFGPGTRLTVL.

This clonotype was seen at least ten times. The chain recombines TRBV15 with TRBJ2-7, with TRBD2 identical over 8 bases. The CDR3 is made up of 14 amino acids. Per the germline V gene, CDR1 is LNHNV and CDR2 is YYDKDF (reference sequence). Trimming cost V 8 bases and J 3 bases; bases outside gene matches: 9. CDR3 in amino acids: CATAAAGGLYEQYF. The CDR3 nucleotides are TGTGCCACCGCCGCGGCGGGAGGCCTCTACGAGCAGTACTTC. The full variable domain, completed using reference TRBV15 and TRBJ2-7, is DAMVIQNPRYQVTQFGKPVTLSCSQTLNHNVMYWYQQKSSQAPKLLFHYYDKDFNNEADTPDNFQSRRPNTSFCFLDIRSPGLGDTAMYLCATAAAGGLYEQYFGPGTRLTVT.

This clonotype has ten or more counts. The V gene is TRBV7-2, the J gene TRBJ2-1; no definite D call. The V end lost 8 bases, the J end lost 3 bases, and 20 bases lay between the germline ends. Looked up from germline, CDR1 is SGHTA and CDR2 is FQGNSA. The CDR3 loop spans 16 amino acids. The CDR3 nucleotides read TGTGCCAGCCGATCCGAAAGGGCGCGGTTCTACAATGAGCAGTTCTTC. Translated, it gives CASRSERARFYNEQFF. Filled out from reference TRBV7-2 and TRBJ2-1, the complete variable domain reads GAGVSQSPSNKVTEKGKDVELRCDPISGHTALYWYRQSLGQGLEFLIYFQGNSAPDKSGLPSDRFSAERTGGSVSTLTIQRTQQEDSAVYLCASRSERARFYNEQFFGPGTRLTVL.

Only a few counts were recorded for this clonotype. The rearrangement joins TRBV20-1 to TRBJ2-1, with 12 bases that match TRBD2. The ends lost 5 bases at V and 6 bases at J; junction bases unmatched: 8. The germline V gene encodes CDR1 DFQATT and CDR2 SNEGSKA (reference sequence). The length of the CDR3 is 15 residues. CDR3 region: CSAGGLAGKINEQFF. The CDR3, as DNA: TGCAGTGCTGGTGGACTAGCGGGAAAAATCAATGAGCAGTTCTTC.

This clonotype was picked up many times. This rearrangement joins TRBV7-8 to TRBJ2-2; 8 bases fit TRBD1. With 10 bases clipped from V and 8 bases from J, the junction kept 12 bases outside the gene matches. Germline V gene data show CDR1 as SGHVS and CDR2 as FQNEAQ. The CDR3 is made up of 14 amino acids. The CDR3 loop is CATLPRTGRGELFF. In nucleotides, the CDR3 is TGTGCCACCCTGCCGCGGACAGGGAGAGGGGAGCTGTTTTTT.

The CDR3 is CASSLQGARAGELFF. The CDR3, as DNA: TGTGCCAGCAGCCTACAGGGGGCGCGAGCCGGGGAGCTGTTTTTT. The V and J genes are TRBV11-3 and TRBJ2-2; 9 nucleotides line up with TRBD1. The CDR3 length is 15 residues. The germline V gene has CDR1 SGHNT and CDR2 YENEEA. The J segment lost 6 bases and the V segment lost 5 bases, leaving 7 bases of the junction unmatched. Supplemented by reference TRBV11-3 and TRBJ2-2, the full variable domain reads EAGVVQSPRYKIIEKKQPVAFWCNPISGHNTLYWYLQNLGQGPELLIRYENEEAVDDSQLPKDRFSAERLKGVDSTLKIQPAELGDSAVYLCASSLQGARAGELFFGEGSRLTVL.

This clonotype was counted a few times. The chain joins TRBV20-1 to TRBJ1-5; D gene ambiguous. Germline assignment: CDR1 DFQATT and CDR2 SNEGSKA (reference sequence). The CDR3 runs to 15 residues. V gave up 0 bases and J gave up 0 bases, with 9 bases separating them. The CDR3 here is CSAREGSYSNQPQHF. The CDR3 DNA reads TGCAGTGCTAGAGAGGGCAGCTATAGCAATCAGCCCCAGCATTTT.

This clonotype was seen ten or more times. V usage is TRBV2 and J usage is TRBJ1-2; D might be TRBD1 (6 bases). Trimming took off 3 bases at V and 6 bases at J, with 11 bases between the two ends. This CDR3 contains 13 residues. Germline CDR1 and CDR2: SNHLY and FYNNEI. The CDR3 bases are TGTGCCAGCAGTGAGGGGAGACAGGATGGCTACACCTTC. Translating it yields CASSEGRQDGYTF.

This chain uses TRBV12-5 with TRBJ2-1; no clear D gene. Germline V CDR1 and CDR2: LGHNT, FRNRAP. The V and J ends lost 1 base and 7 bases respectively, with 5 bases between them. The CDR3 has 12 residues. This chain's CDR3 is CASGLAPNEQFF. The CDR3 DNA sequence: TGTGCTAGTGGTTTGGCTCCTAATGAGCAGTTCTTC.

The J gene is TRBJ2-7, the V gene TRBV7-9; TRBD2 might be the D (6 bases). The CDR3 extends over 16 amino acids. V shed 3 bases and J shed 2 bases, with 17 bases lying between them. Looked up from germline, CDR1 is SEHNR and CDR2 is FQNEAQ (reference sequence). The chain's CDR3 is CASSFPIGRPTYEQYF. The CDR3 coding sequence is TGTGCCAGCAGCTTTCCAATAGGGAGGCCGACCTACGAGCAGTACTTC. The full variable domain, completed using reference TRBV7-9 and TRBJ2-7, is DTGVSQNPRHKITKRGQNVTFRCDPISEHNRLYWYRQTLGQGPEFLTYFQNEAQLEKSRLLSDRFSAERPKGSFSTLEIQRTEQGDSAMYLCASSFPIGRPTYEQYFGPGTRLTVT.

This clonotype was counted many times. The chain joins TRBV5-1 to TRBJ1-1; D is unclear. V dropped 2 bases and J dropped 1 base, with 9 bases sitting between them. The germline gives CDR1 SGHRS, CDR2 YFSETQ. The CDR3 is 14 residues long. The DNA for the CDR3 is TGCGCCAGCAGCTTAGAGAGTAGGAACACTGAAGCTTTCTTT. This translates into CASSLESRNTEAFF.

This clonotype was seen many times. This CDR3 reads CASSLIFGFSDTQYF. In DNA form, the CDR3 reads TGTGCCAGCAGCTTAATATTTGGCTTTTCAGATACGCAGTATTTT. The chain uses TRBV11-2 and TRBJ2-3, with D unclear. CDR1 is SGHAT, CDR2 FQNNGV, per germline. Trimming stripped 2 bases from V and 4 bases from J, with 13 bases between. CDR3 length: 15 amino acids.

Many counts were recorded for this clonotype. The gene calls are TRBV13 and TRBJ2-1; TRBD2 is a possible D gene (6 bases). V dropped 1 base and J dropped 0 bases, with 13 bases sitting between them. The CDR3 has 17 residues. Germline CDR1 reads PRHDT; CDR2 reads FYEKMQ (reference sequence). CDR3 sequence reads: CASSLVEGSSSYNEQFF. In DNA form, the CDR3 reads TGTGCCAGCAGCTTAGTGGAGGGGTCAAGCTCCTACAATGAGCAGTTCTTC.

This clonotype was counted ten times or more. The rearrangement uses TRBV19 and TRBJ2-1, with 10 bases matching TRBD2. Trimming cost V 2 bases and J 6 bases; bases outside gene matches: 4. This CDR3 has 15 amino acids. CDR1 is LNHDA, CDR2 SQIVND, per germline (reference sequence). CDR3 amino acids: CASSITSGRANEQFF. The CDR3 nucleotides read TGTGCCAGTAGTATAACCAGCGGGAGGGCCAATGAGCAGTTCTTC.

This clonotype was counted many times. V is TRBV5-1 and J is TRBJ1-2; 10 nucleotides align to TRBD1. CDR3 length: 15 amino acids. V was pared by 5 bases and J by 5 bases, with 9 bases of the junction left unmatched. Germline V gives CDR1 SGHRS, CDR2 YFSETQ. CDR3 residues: CASSSGTGVVYGYTF. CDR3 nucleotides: TGCGCCAGCAGTAGCGGGACAGGGGTCGTATATGGCTACACCTTC.